This TCR beta chain was obtained from a study of blood T cell repertoires in COVID-19. The study recruited people aged roughly 18 to 95 years across more than 20 US areas. Germline loops: CDR1 SGHVS, CDR2 FQNEAQ. This CDR3 has 16 residues. V dropped 4 bases and J dropped 1; count of bases not matched to a gene: 9. TCRdb's table, derived via immunoSEQ multiplex PCR, lists solely in-frame clones and lacks some. The repertoire holds about 220,000 clones, with around 88% as singletons. The sample consisted of PBMCs or T cells enriched from blood (not recorded which). The clonotype comes from a woman between 45 and 60 years old with acute COVID-19. The chain links TRBV7-8 to TRBJ2-7, with TRBD2 identical over 8 bases. CDR3 sequence reads: CASSSSGTRGSYEQYF. The CDR3 nucleotides are TGTGCCAGCAGCTCCTCCGGGACTAGGGGGTCCTACGAGCAGTACTTC.